Listed here are 26 T cell receptor beta chains from one sample, sequenced in a study of blood T cell repertoires in COVID-19. The table came from immunoSEQ multiplex PCR; TCRdb's copy has only in-frame clones and leaves some out. The sample has over 150,000 clones; 70% to 90% are singletons. Material: peripheral blood. The receptors stem from a man aged 60 to 69 with COVID-19, enrolled during active disease.

The V call is TRBV6-4, the J call TRBJ1-4, with no clear D. Trimming removed 5 bases at V and 7 bases at J, with 17 bases between. This CDR3 comprises 15 residues. From germline, CDR1 is MRHNA and CDR2 SNTAGT. The CDR3 coding sequence is TGTGCCAGCAGTCCGGGAAGGGTTTCGGGTGAAAAACTGTTTTTT. This sequence encodes CASSPGRVSGEKLFF.

The genes are TRBV27 and TRBJ1-2, with a tentative D call TRBD1 (6 bases). The CDR3 loop spans 13 amino acids. V gave up 5 bases and J gave up 8 bases, with 15 bases separating them. In germline, CDR1 is MNHEY, CDR2 SMNVEV (reference sequence). CDR3 nucleotides: TGTGCCAGCAGTGCTGACAGGACGGGGGGCTACACCTTC. Translation: CASSADRTGGYTF.

This chain connects TRBV5-1 to TRBJ2-5; 7 bases align to TRBD1. CDR1 and CDR2 (germline): SGHRS, YFSETQ. V shed 4 bases, J shed 2 bases, and the junction held 8 bases outside the gene matches. The CDR3 length is 15 residues. CDR3 in amino acids: CASSPGTANQETQYF. CDR3 DNA: TGCGCCAGCAGCCCCGGGACAGCGAATCAAGAGACCCAGTACTTC.

The rearrangement links TRBV11-3 to TRBJ2-3; a weak D match, TRBD1 (7 bases). CDR1 and CDR2 (germline): SGHNT, YENEEA. The length of the CDR3 is 18 residues. V gave up 1 base and J gave up 1 base, with 18 bases separating them. Here the CDR3 reads CASSLGLSRGAGTDTQYF. Written as DNA, the CDR3 is TGTGCCAGCAGCTTAGGCCTCTCCAGGGGGGCGGGCACAGATACGCAGTATTTT.

V is TRBV9 and J is TRBJ2-7; 10 positions match TRBD1. V shed 0 bases and J 4 bases; nucleotides not matched to a gene: 1. The CDR3 is made up of 14 amino acids. In germline, CDR1 is SGDLS, CDR2 YYNGEE. The CDR3 here is CASSVGGQGYEQYF. The CDR3 DNA reads TGTGCCAGCAGCGTAGGGGGACAGGGGTACGAGCAGTACTTC.

The chain has TRBV5-1 and TRBJ2-7; TRBD1 agrees at 7 bases. This CDR3 comprises 12 residues. Germline lookup yields CDR1 SGHRS and CDR2 YFSETQ. J lost 5 bases, V lost 3 bases, and 2 bases had no gene match. CDR3 in amino acids: CASSYTGDEQYF. The DNA for the CDR3 is TGCGCCAGCAGCTATACAGGGGACGAGCAGTACTTC.

V gene TRBV7-2 combines with J gene TRBJ1-5, with a possible D match to TRBD1 (5 bases). This CDR3 region has 15 residues. Trimming removed 2 bases from V and 4 bases from J, with 12 bases in between. CDR1 and CDR2 (germline): SGHTA, FQGNSA. CDR3 amino acids: CASSLSGLKNQPQHF. CDR3 DNA: TGTGCCAGCAGCTTATCGGGACTTAAGAATCAGCCCCAGCATTTT.

This chain uses TRBV30 with TRBJ1-3, with TRBD1 as a possible D gene (5 bases). The CDR3 is made up of 13 amino acids. V gave up 0 bases and J gave up 8 bases, with 11 bases separating them. Germline V gene lookup returns CDR1 GTSNPN and CDR2 SVGIG (reference sequence). CDR3 amino acids: CAWSVRSRDTIYF. CDR3 bases: TGTGCCTGGAGTGTACGGAGCAGGGACACCATATATTTT.

The chain carries TRBV5-4 and TRBJ1-6; D is unclear. Germline CDR1 and CDR2: SGHNT and YYREEE (reference sequence). The CDR3 extends over 14 amino acids. V was shortened by 0 bases and J by 6 bases, with 7 bases between the two germline ends. This chain's CDR3 is CASSLGLSNSPLHF. The CDR3 region has the DNA TGTGCCAGCAGCTTGGGACTGAGTAATTCACCCCTCCACTTT.

The chain uses TRBV7-3 and TRBJ2-1; 12 nucleotides align to TRBD2. Per germline, CDR1 SGHTA and CDR2 FQGTGA. The CDR3 totals 14 residues. Trimming at V came to 4 bases and at J to 13 bases, leaving 8 bases not matched to a gene. The DNA of the CDR3 is TGTGCCAGCAGCTCTTCGACTAGCGGGAGCCAACAGTTCTTC. As protein: CASSSSTSGSQQFF.

The chain is built from TRBV18 and TRBJ1-5, with D perhaps TRBD1 (6 bases). CDR3 length equals 15 residues. The germline V gene encodes CDR1 KGHSH and CDR2 LQKENI. Trimming removed 5 bases from V and 4 bases from J, with 15 bases in between. DNA of the CDR3: TGTGCCAGCTCAGACCGACAGGCGCTTAATCAGCCCCAGCATTTT. As protein: CASSDRQALNQPQHF. Full variable domain (missing parts from reference TRBV18 and TRBJ1-5): NAGVMQNPRHLVRRRGQEARLRCSPMKGHSHVYWYRQLPEEGLKFMVYLQKENIIDESGMPKERFSAEFPKEGPSILRIQQVVRGDSAAYFCASSDRQALNQPQHFGDGTRLSIL.

The chain joins TRBV5-1 to TRBJ2-1, with 8 bases aligning to TRBD2. V was pared by 4 bases and J by 2 bases, with 5 bases of the junction left unmatched. Germline loops: CDR1 SGHRS, CDR2 YFSETQ. This CDR3 is built from 15 residues. The chain's CDR3 is CASSLTLAAYNEQFF. The CDR3 nucleotides read TGCGCCAGCAGCCTGACACTAGCGGCCTACAATGAGCAGTTCTTC.

The rearrangement links TRBV15 to TRBJ2-5; maybe TRBD2 (6 bases). The CDR3 consists of 16 residues. Germline V gene data show CDR1 as LNHNV and CDR2 as YYDKDF (reference sequence). Trimming took off 0 bases at V and 1 base at J, with 12 bases between the two ends. This CDR3 reads CATSRDRAGFQETQYF. The CDR3 nucleotides are TGTGCCACCAGCAGAGATAGGGCGGGGTTCCAAGAGACCCAGTACTTC.

This sequence joins TRBV3-1 (or the pseudogene TRBV3-2) and TRBJ2-3; no firm D call. The CDR3 has 13 residues. Germline V CDR1 and CDR2: LGHDT, YNNKEL (reference sequence). The V gene lost 1 base and the J gene lost 1 base, with 3 bases spanning the gap. CDR3 residues: CASSQGRTDTQYF. DNA for the CDR3: TGTGCCAGCAGCCAAGGGCGCACAGATACGCAGTATTTT.

This chain joins TRBV25-1 and TRBJ1-1; D remains unclear. V was clipped by 7 bases and J by 1 base, with 4 bases between them. Looked up from germline, CDR1 is MGHDK and CDR2 is SYGVNS. The CDR3 length is 11 residues. CDR3 in amino acids: CASIGNTEAFF. CDR3 in DNA: TGTGCCAGCATCGGGAACACTGAAGCTTTCTTT. Supplemented by reference TRBV25-1 and TRBJ1-1, the full variable domain reads EADIYQTPRYLVIGTGKKITLECSQTMGHDKMYWYQQDPGMELHLIHYSYGVNSTEKGDLSSESTVSRIRTEHFPLTLESARPSHTSQYLCASIGNTEAFFGQGTRLTVV.

This clone was recorded only once. J is TRBJ2-1 and V is TRBV27, with D perhaps TRBD1 (7 bases). CDR3 length: 14 amino acids. Trimming took 1 base from V and 6 from J, leaving 10 bases between them. The V gene's germline CDR1 is MNHEY and CDR2 SMNVEV (reference sequence). CDR3 in DNA: TGTGCCAGCAGTTTATTTCAGGGGGGCAATGAGCAGTTCTTC. Protein: CASSLFQGGNEQFF.

This clone appeared a single time. The V call is TRBV6-2 or TRBV6-3, the J call TRBJ1-2; D is ambiguous. Trimming removed 2 bases at V and 8 bases at J, with 15 bases between. Germline lookup yields CDR1 MNHEY and CDR2 SVGEGT. The length of the CDR3 is 14 residues. In DNA form, the CDR3 reads TGTGCCAGCAGTTACCCGCGAATAGGAGACGGCTACACCTTC. Protein sequence: CASSYPRIGDGYTF.

This clone was detected once. The genes are TRBV7-3 and TRBJ2-3; a possible D gene is TRBD1 (5 bases). CDR3 length equals 14 residues. Between the trimmed V and J ends, which lost 0 bases and 3 bases, there was a span of 7 bases. Germline values: CDR1 SGHTA, CDR2 FQGTGA. The CDR3 loop reads CASSLTQGTDTQYF. CDR3 nucleotide sequence: TGTGCCAGCAGCTTAACCCAGGGAACAGATACGCAGTATTTT.

The chain couples TRBV5-4 to TRBJ1-2; D uncertain. Trimming pared 5 bases from V and 2 bases from J, leaving 10 bases between. The CDR3 has 13 amino acids. Looked up from germline, CDR1 is SGHNT and CDR2 is YYREEE (reference sequence). CDR3 DNA sequence: TGTGCCAGCAGACTCCCGGGGAACTATGGCTACACCTTC. Its protein is CASRLPGNYGYTF.

The chain carries TRBV5-1 and TRBJ1-2; weak D call: TRBD1 (5 bases). Trimming took 3 bases from V and 4 from J, leaving 13 bases between them. Germline loops: CDR1 SGHRS, CDR2 YFSETQ. CDR3 length: 14 residues. The CDR3 coding sequence is TGCGCCAGCAGCTGGCAGGACAATAGCTATGGCTACACCTTC. This codes for CASSWQDNSYGYTF.

The chain combines TRBV18 with TRBJ2-7, with 7 nucleotides matching TRBD1. Unmatched junction bases numbered 9, after V lost 3 bases and J lost 4 bases. CDR1 is KGHSH, CDR2 LQKENI, per germline. The CDR3 has 15 amino acids. In nucleotides, the CDR3 is TGTGCCAGCTCACCCCCGACAGGGCCCGGGTACGAGCAGTACTTC. Amino acids: CASSPPTGPGYEQYF.

V usage is TRBV6-5 and J usage is TRBJ2-7; a possible D gene is TRBD1 (5 bases). The CDR3 runs 14 residues. Germline V lookup: CDR1 MNHEY, CDR2 SVGAGI. Trimming removed 2 bases from V and 2 bases from J, with 10 bases in between. The CDR3 is CASSYGRTTYEQYF. The DNA for the CDR3 is TGTGCCAGCAGTTACGGTAGGACAACCTACGAGCAGTACTTC.

This chain connects TRBV28 to TRBJ1-4; 8 bases map to TRBD1. Trimming cost V 6 bases and J 8 bases; bases outside gene matches: 17. The CDR3 has 17 residues. CDR1 MDHEN and CDR2 SYDVKM come from the germline V gene. The CDR3 spells CASSSDRGVLDREKLFF. The CDR3 nucleotides read TGTGCCAGCAGCTCTGACAGGGGAGTACTCGATAGGGAAAAACTGTTTTTT.

The chain recombines TRBV18 with TRBJ1-4; 8 nucleotides agree with TRBD1. This CDR3 spans 19 amino acids. The germline CDR1 and CDR2 sequences are KGHSH and LQKENI. After removal of 5 bases from V and 0 bases from J, the junction contained 14 bases not matched to a gene. The CDR3 DNA follows: TGTGCCAGCTCAAGCCAAACCGGGACAGGAGAATCAACTAATGAAAAACTGTTTTTT. Its translation is CASSSQTGTGESTNEKLFF.

The chain joins TRBV28 to TRBJ1-5, with D perhaps matching TRBD1 (5 bases). The CDR3 consists of 14 residues. Trimming pared 7 bases from V and 6 bases from J, leaving 16 bases between. CDR1 and CDR2 from the germline V gene are MDHEN and SYDVKM. Here the CDR3 reads CASTRTGDRQPQHF. CDR3 DNA sequence: TGTGCCAGCACTCGGACGGGGGACCGTCAGCCCCAGCATTTT. Together with reference TRBV28 and TRBJ1-5, the CDR3 gives the full variable domain: DVKVTQSSRYLVKRTGEKVFLECVQDMDHENMFWYRQDPGLGLRLIYFSYDVKMKEKGDIPEGYSVSREKKERFSLILESASTNQTSMYLCASTRTGDRQPQHFGDGTRLSIL.

The chain links TRBV18 to TRBJ1-1; 9 bases line up with TRBD1. The ends lost 3 bases at V and 5 bases at J; junction bases unmatched: 7. Germline V gives CDR1 KGHSH, CDR2 LQKENI. The CDR3 covers 15 residues. The CDR3 DNA is TGTGCCAGCTCACCGGCACAGGGGGCGCGGACTGAAGCTTTCTTT. This translates into CASSPAQGARTEAFF.